What follows is one TCR beta chain and its context. Its antigen is still unknown. The sample originates from a study of graft-versus-host responses after intestinal transplantation. About the research overall: Grafts were multivisceral, liver-intestinal, or isolated intestinal. Study results and limitations: Circulating GvH clones peaking coincided with falling HvG clones soon after transplant. Investigators detected GvH clones in recipient marrow, with some emerging earlier in ileum or blood.

This CDR3 region has 15 residues. The germline gives CDR1 ENHRY, CDR2 SYGVKD. V dropped 10 bases and J dropped 3; count of bases not matched to a gene: 7. This table comes from immunoSEQ multiplex PCR, and its TCRdb copy is limited to in-frame clones, with some not included. The sample shows around 90,000 clones, about 93% of them seen only once. The chain employs TRBV10-3 and TRBJ2-5, with TRBD2 identical over 14 bases. The clonotype was recovered from a human donor who was the organ donor for an intestinal transplant. The sample was unstimulated CD8+ T cells sorted from spleen or lymph node cells, taken before transplant. The CDR3 protein is CATHSGLAGEETQYF. CDR3 nucleotides: TGTGCCACGCATTCGGGACTAGCGGGGGAAGAGACCCAGTACTTC.